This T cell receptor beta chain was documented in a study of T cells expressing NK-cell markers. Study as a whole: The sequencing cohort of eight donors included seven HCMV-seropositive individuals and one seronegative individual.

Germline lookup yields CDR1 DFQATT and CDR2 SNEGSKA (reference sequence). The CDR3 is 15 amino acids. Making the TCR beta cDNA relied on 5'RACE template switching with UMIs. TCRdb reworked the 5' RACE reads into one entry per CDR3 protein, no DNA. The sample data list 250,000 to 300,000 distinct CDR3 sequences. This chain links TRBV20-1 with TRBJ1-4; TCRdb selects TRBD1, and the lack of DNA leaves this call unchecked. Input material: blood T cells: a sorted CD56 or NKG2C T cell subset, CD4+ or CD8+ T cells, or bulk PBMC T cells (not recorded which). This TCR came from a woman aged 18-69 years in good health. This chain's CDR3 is CSAREPTGINEKLFF.